The 5 T cell receptor beta chains reported below all come from one sample, sequenced in a study of shared clonotypes between healthy human individuals. Naive CD8 cells, CD45RO-negative and positively selected for CCR7, excluded terminally differentiated effector memory CD45RA+ cells. Here immunoSEQ multiplex PCR was the method, and the copy in TCRdb shows in-frame clones only, minus some. The sample has 560,000 or so clones; approximately 96% are singletons. The sequencing input was naive CD8+ T cells sorted from blood. The receptors here all came from a young woman in good health.

The V and J genes are TRBV7-9 and TRBJ2-7; 11 bases map to TRBD1. Germline V gives CDR1 SEHNR, CDR2 FQNEAQ (reference sequence). The CDR3 sequence is 16 residues long. Trimming cost V 5 bases and J 2 bases; bases outside gene matches: 8. CDR3 loop: CASSPRTGQGAYEQYF. Written as DNA, the CDR3 is TGTGCCAGCAGCCCAAGAACGGGACAGGGGGCCTACGAGCAGTACTTC. Supplemented by reference TRBV7-9 and TRBJ2-7, the full variable domain reads DTGVSQNPRHKITKRGQNVTFRCDPISEHNRLYWYRQTLGQGPEFLTYFQNEAQLEKSRLLSDRFSAERPKGSFSTLEIQRTEQGDSAMYLCASSPRTGQGAYEQYFGPGTRLTVT.

This sequence joins TRBV4-1 and TRBJ1-5; D is unclear. The CDR3 consists of 14 residues. Looked up from germline, CDR1 is MGHRA and CDR2 is YSYEKL. The V gene lost 1 base and the J gene lost 6 bases, with 10 bases spanning the gap. CDR3 nucleotide sequence: TGCGCCAGCAGCCAAGCTCCCCTCATTCAGCCCCAGCATTTT. It is translated as CASSQAPLIQPQHF.

The chain recombines TRBV28 with TRBJ2-7, with D unresolved. The CDR3 extends over 15 amino acids. The V end lost 5 bases, the J end lost 2 bases, and 16 bases lay between the germline ends. CDR1 is MDHEN, CDR2 SYDVKM, per germline. CDR3 amino acids: CASSGGRPNPYEQYF. CDR3 bases: TGTGCCAGCAGTGGTGGACGCCCCAACCCCTACGAGCAGTACTTC.

V gene TRBV9 combines with J gene TRBJ2-7; the D is unclear. CDR1 SGDLS and CDR2 YYNGEE come from the germline V gene. This CDR3 comprises 13 residues. Trimming pared 3 bases from V and 1 base from J, leaving 8 bases between. The CDR3 DNA is TGTGCCAGCAGCGCATCATCATCCTACGAGCAGTACTTC. Translated: CASSASSSYEQYF. Drawing the rest from reference TRBV9 and TRBJ2-7, the complete variable domain is DSGVTQTPKHLITATGQRVTLRCSPRSGDLSVYWYQQSLDQGLQFLIQYYNGEERAKGNILERFSAQQFPDLHSELNLSSLELGDSALYFCASSASSSYEQYFGPGTRLTVT.

The chain links TRBV6-1 to TRBJ2-7; 9 positions match TRBD1. V lost 3 bases, J lost 5 bases, and 11 bases stayed unmatched. CDR3 length: 16 amino acids. Germline lookup yields CDR1 MNHNS and CDR2 SASEGT. In DNA form, the CDR3 reads TGTGCCAGCAGTGATGGGACCGGGACAGGGAGCGACGAGCAGTACTTC. Protein product: CASSDGTGTGSDEQYF.